The text below deals with one T cell receptor beta chain. Sequencing was performed with immunoSEQ multiplex PCR; in TCRdb, only in-frame clones are kept and a portion is missing. This table has 150,000 to 200,000 clones, roughly 88% appearing once. The record originates from a study of blood T cell repertoires in COVID-19. This CDR3 contains 14 residues. Deletions cut 1 base from V and 2 bases from J, with 8 bases between. CDR1 and CDR2 (germline): KGHSH, LQKENI. The rearrangement uses TRBV18 and TRBJ1-1; D is unresolved. The clonotype originates from a woman in her sixties who had recovered from COVID-19. Sequencing used PBMCs or T cells enriched from blood (not recorded which). The CDR3 region is CASSPQSVNTEAFF. CDR3 coding DNA: TGTGCCAGCTCACCACAATCGGTAAACACTGAAGCTTTCTTT. The full variable domain, completed using reference TRBV18 and TRBJ1-1, is NAGVMQNPRHLVRRRGQEARLRCSPMKGHSHVYWYRQLPEEGLKFMVYLQKENIIDESGMPKERFSAEFPKEGPSILRIQQVVRGDSAAYFCASSPQSVNTEAFFGQGTRLTVV.